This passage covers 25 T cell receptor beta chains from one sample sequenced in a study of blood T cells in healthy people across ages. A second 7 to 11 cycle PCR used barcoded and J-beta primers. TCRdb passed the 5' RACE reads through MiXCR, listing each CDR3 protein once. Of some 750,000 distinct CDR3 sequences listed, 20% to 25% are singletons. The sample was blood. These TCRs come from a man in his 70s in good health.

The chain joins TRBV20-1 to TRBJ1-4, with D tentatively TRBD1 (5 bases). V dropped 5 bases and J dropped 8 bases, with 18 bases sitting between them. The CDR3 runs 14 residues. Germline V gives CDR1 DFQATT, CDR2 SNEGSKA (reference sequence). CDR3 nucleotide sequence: TGCAGTGCTCTCTCGCCGTATCCAGGGGAAAAACTGTTTTTT. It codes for CSALSPYPGEKLFF.

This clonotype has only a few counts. CDR3 nucleotide sequence: TGTGCCAGCAGTGAAATCCGGTTTCCCTACGAGCAGTACGTC. Translating gives CASSEIRFPYEQYV. The rearrangement links TRBV6-1 to TRBJ2-7; D is undetermined. This CDR3 region has 14 residues. V lost 2 bases and J lost 2, with 10 bases in between. Germline V gives CDR1 MNHNS, CDR2 SASEGT.

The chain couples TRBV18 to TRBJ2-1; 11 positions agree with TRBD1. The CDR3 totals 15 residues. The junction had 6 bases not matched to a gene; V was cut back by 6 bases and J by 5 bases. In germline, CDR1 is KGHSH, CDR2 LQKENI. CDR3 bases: TGTGCCAGCTCCATGGGACAGGGGGTCAACAATGAGCAGTTCTTC. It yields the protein CASSMGQGVNNEQFF.

The CDR3 DNA follows: TGTGCCAGCAGTTTGTACACTAACTATGGCTACACCTTC. Its protein product is CASSLYTNYGYTF. The chain employs TRBV27 and TRBJ1-2; no firm D call. The CDR3 spans 13 residues. V was trimmed by 3 bases and J by 0 bases, leaving 5 bases between them. Per the germline V gene, CDR1 is MNHEY and CDR2 is SMNVEV (reference sequence).

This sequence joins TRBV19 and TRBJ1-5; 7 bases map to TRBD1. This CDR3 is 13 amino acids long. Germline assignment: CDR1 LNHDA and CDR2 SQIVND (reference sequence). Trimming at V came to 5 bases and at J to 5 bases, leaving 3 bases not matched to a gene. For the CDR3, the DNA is TGTGCCAGTAGTGGGACAGCTGATCAGCCCCAGCATTTT. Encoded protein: CASSGTADQPQHF.

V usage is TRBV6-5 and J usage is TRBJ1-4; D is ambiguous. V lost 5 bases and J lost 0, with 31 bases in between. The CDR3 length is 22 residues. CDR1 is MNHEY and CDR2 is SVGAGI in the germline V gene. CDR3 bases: TGTGCCAGCAGTGTCCGCGAGTGGGGAGAGGTGTACAGTGGTGCAACTAATGAAAAACTGTTTTTT. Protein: CASSVREWGEVYSGATNEKLFF.

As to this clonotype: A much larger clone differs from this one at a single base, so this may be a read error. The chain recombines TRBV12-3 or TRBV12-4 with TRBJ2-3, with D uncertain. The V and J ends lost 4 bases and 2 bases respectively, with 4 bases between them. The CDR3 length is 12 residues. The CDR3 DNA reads TGTGCCAGCAGTTCCGCCACAGATACGCAGTATTTT. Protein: CASSSATDTQYF.

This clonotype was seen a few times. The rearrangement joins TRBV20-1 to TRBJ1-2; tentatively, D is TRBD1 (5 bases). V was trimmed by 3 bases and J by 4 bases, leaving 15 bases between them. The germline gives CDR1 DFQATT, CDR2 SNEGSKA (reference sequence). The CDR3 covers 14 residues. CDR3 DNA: TGCAGTGCTAGTGTCTCAGGGAGGGGCTATGGCTACACCTTC. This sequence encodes CSASVSGRGYGYTF.

CDR3 nucleotide sequence: TGCGCCAGCAGCTTGAGGCTAGCGGGGGCAAGTGAGACCCAGTACTTC. Residues: CASSLRLAGASETQYF. J is TRBJ2-5 and V is TRBV5-1; 10 bases are shared with TRBD2. The CDR3 loop spans 16 amino acids. V gave up 1 base and J gave up 5 bases; unmatched junction bases: 8. CDR1 and CDR2 from the germline V gene are SGHRS and YFSETQ.

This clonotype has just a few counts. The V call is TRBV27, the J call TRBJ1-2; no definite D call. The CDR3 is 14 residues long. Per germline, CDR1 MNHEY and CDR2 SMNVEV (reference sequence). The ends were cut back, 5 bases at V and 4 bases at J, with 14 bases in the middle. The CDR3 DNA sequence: TGTGCCAGCAGTCCCTCGTGGGGAGGCTATGGCTACACCTTC. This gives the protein CASSPSWGGYGYTF.

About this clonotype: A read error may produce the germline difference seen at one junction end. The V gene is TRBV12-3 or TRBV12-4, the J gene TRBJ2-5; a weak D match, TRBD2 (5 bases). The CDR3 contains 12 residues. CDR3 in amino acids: CASRLGGETQYF. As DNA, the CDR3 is TGTGCCAGCAGATTAGGAGGAGAGACCCAGTACTTC.

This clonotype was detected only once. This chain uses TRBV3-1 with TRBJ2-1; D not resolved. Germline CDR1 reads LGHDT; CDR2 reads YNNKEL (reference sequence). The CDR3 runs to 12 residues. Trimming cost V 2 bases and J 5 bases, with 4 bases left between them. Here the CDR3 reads CASSQPNNEQFF. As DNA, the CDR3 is TGTGCCAGCAGCCAACCGAACAATGAGCAGTTCTTC.

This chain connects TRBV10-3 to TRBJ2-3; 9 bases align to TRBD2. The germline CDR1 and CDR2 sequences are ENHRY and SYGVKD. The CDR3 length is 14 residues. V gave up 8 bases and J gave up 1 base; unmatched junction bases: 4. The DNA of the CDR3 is TGTGCCATCGGCCCTAGCGGGGGCACAGATACGCAGTATTTT. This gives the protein CAIGPSGGTDTQYF.

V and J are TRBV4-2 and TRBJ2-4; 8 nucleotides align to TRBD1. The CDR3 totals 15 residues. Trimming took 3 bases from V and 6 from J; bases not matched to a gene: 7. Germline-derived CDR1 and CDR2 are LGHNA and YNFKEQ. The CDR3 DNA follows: TGTGCCAGCAGCCATCCCACTGGACAGGGAAACATTCAGTACTTC. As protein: CASSHPTGQGNIQYF.

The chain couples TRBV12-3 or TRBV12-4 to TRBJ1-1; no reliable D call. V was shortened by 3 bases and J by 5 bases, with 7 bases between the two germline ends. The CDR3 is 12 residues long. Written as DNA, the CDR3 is TGTGCCAGCAGTTTCACGGCTACTGAAGCTTTCTTT. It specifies CASSFTATEAFF.

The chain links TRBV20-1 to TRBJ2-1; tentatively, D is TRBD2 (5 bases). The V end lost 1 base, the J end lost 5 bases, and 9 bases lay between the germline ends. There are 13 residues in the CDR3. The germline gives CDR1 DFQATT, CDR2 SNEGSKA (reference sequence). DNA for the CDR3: TGCAGTGCTAGAGGGCTAGCCCACAATGAGCAGTTCTTC. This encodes CSARGLAHNEQFF.

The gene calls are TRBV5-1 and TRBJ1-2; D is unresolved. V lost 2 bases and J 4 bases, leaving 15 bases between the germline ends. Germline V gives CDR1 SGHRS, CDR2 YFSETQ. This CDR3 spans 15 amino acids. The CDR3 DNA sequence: TGCGCCAGCAGCTTAATCCAGGACGGAACCTATGGCTACACCTTC. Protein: CASSLIQDGTYGYTF. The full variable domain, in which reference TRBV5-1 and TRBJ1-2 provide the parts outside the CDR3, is KAGVTQTPRYLIKTRGQQVTLSCSPISGHRSVSWYQQTPGQGLQFLFEYFSETQRNKGNFPGRFSGRQFSNSRSEMNVSTLELGDSALYLCASSLIQDGTYGYTFGSGTRLTVV.

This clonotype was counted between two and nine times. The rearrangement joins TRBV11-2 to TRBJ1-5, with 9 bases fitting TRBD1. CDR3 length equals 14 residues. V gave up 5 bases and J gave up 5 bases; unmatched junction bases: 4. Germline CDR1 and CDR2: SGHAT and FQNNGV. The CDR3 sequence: CASSLDRGYQPQHF. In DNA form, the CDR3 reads TGTGCCAGCAGCCTCGACAGGGGGTATCAGCCCCAGCATTTT.

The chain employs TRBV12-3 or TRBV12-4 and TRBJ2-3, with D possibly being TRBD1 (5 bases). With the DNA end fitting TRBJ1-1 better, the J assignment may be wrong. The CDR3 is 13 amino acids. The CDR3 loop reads CASSFDGAREAFF. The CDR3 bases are TGTGCCAGCAGTTTCGATGGGGCGCGTGAAGCTTTCTTT.

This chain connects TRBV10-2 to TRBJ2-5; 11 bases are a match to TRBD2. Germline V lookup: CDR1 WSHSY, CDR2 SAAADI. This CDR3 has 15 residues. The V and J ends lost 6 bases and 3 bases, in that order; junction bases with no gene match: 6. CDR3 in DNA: TGCGCCAGCAGGTCCGGGACTAGCGGAGAAGAGACCCAGTACTTC. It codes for CASRSGTSGEETQYF.

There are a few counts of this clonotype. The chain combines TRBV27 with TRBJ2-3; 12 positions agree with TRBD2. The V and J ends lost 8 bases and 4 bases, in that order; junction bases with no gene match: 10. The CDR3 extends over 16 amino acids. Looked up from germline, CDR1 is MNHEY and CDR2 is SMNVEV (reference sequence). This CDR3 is CASDRFPSGGADTQYF. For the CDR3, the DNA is TGTGCCAGCGACAGGTTTCCTAGCGGGGGGGCAGATACGCAGTATTTT.

The CDR3 nucleotides are TGTGCCAGCAGCTCGGACGGTGGAAACACCATATATTTT. Its translation is CASSSDGGNTIYF. The rearrangement joins TRBV7-3 to TRBJ1-3, with D unclear. Germline assignment: CDR1 SGHTA and CDR2 FQGTGA. This CDR3 is 13 amino acids long. Trimming removed 4 bases at V and 3 bases at J, with 7 bases between.

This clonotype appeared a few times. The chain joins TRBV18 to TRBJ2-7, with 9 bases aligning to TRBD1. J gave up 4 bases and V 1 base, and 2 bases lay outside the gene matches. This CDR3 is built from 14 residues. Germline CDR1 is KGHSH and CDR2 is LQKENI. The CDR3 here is CASSPRGQGYEQYV. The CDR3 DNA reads TGTGCCAGCTCACCACGGGGACAGGGTTACGAGCAGTACGTC.

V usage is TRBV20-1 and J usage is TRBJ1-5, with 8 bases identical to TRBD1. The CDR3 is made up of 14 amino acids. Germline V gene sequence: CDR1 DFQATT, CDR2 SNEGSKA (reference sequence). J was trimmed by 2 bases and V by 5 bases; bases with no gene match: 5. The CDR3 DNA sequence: TGCAGTGCTTTGGACAGGGATGGCAATCAGCCCCAGCATTTT. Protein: CSALDRDGNQPQHF.

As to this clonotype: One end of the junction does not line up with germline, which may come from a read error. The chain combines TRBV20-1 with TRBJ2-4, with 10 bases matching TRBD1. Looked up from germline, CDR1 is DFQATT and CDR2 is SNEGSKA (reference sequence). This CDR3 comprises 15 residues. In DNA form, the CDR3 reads TGCAGTGCTAGGGAGACAGGGGGCTTGAAAAACATTCAGTACTTT. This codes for CSARETGGLKNIQYF.